Detailed here is one T cell receptor (beta chain). The antigen is unknown. This record comes from a study of monozygotic twins with inflammatory bowel disease. Study-wide results and caveats: TCRbeta inverse Simpson diversity was decreased in IBD patients versus healthy co-twins. Results did not support any single strong IBD-associated signal or clonotype.

Eight distinct reactions (per sample) were used to make the cDNA. TCRdb reworked the 5' RACE reads into one entry per CDR3 protein, no DNA. In all, the sample yields a few hundred thousand distinct CDR3 sequences. For every donor, one blood sample of about 2.5 ml was drawn. The receptor's source is a human donor with ulcerative colitis or Crohn's disease, or a healthy co-twin of an affected twin (not recorded which). The sample consisted of blood.

The CDR3 region is CSARRDRTDTQYF. The chain has TRBV20-1 and TRBJ2-3; the TCRdb call, TRBD1, lacks DNA for checking. Germline V CDR1 and CDR2: DFQATT, SNEGSKA (reference sequence). CDR3 length equals 13 residues.